The 19 T cell receptor beta chains listed next were all sequenced from one sample in a study of naive and memory T cell subsets. An oligonucleotide containing a UMI was ligated to the 3' end of TCR cDNA. Ligated cDNA underwent four rounds of PCR with nested alpha and beta constant region primers and SP2. A single record per CDR3 protein comes from TCRdb applying MiXCR to the 5' RACE reads. This table has 30,000 to 40,000 distinct CDR3 sequences, 16% appearing once. The receptors derive from a female donor in good health.

This clonotype appeared many times. The chain recombines TRBV18 with TRBJ1-2, with TRBD1 matching over 7 bases. Germline-derived CDR1 and CDR2 are KGHSH and LQKENI. V lost 1 base to trimming and J lost 6 bases; unmatched junction nucleotides: 11. The CDR3 contains 16 residues. For the CDR3, the DNA is TGTGCCAGCTCACCACAGATGGGCGGGACAGAAGATGGCTACACCTTC. Translating it yields CASSPQMGGTEDGYTF. Complete variable domain (other parts from reference TRBV18 and TRBJ1-2): NAGVMQNPRHLVRRRGQEARLRCSPMKGHSHVYWYRQLPEEGLKFMVYLQKENIIDESGMPKERFSAEFPKEGPSILRIQQVVRGDSAAYFCASSPQMGGTEDGYTFGSGTRLTVV.

This clonotype was seen repeatedly, ten times or more. DNA for the CDR3: TGTGCCAGCTCACCGGATAACTATGGCTACACCTTC. Protein sequence: CASSPDNYGYTF. The chain employs TRBV6-5 and TRBJ1-2; D unclear. V lost 8 bases and J lost 1, with 8 bases in between. Germline CDR1 is MNHEY and CDR2 is SVGAGI. The CDR3 loop spans 12 amino acids.

V is TRBV5-1 and J is TRBJ2-6, with D hard to call. V was shortened by 0 bases and J by 2 bases, with 6 bases between the two germline ends. CDR3 size: 15 residues. The germline V gene encodes CDR1 SGHRS and CDR2 YFSETQ. CDR3 sequence: CASSLAVAGANVLTF. In DNA, the CDR3 is TGCGCCAGCAGCTTGGCCGTGGCTGGGGCCAACGTCCTGACTTTC.

The chain carries TRBV5-1 and TRBJ2-7; D unclear. Germline V CDR1 and CDR2: SGHRS, YFSETQ. Trimming stripped 4 bases from V and 0 bases from J, with 11 bases between. The CDR3 sequence is 14 residues long. Here the CDR3 reads CASSLQVSSYEQYF. The CDR3 DNA follows: TGCGCCAGCAGCCTCCAGGTCAGCTCCTACGAGCAGTACTTC.

This clonotype was found many times. The chain employs TRBV6-5 and TRBJ2-3; TRBD1 might be the D (5 bases). The germline gives CDR1 MNHEY, CDR2 SVGAGI. The CDR3 is 14 amino acids. V was shortened by 0 bases and J by 2 bases, with 6 bases between the two germline ends. The CDR3, as DNA: TGTGCCAGCAGTTACTCTGGGGCCACAGATACGCAGTATTTT. This gives the protein CASSYSGATDTQYF.

This clonotype was counted at least ten times. The chain has TRBV10-3 and TRBJ2-1; TRBD2 matches at 12 bases. Germline trimming cut 2 bases from V and 6 bases from J; bases unmatched to any gene: 2. This CDR3 has 15 amino acids. CDR1 and CDR2 (germline): ENHRY, SYGVKD. The CDR3 is CAISEMTSGGNEQFF. The CDR3 region has the DNA TGTGCCATCAGTGAGATGACTAGCGGGGGCAATGAGCAGTTCTTC.

This chain links TRBV5-1 with TRBJ2-5, with D unresolved. The CDR3 is 14 amino acids. Germline CDR1 SGHRS, CDR2 YFSETQ. Between the trimmed V and J ends, which lost 0 bases and 3 bases, there was a span of 9 bases. The CDR3 reads CASSLVATKETQYF. CDR3 nucleotides: TGCGCCAGCAGCTTGGTAGCAACGAAAGAGACCCAGTACTTC.

This clonotype is categorized as medium-sized. The V and J genes are TRBV20-1 and TRBJ2-1; D is possibly TRBD1 or TRBD2 (5 bases each). Germline assignment: CDR1 DFQATT and CDR2 SNEGSKA (reference sequence). The CDR3 totals 15 residues. Trimming pared 6 bases from V and 0 bases from J, leaving 15 bases between. The CDR3 bases are TGCAGTGCGGGGCGGGCGCGGAGCTCCTACAATGAGCAGTTCTTC. Translated: CSAGRARSSYNEQFF.

By its share, this clonotype is medium-sized. The chain combines TRBV4-2 with TRBJ2-7; 7 nucleotides align to TRBD1. With V trimmed by 0 bases and J by 3 bases, 8 bases remained unmatched. The germline V gene has CDR1 LGHNA and CDR2 YNFKEQ. The CDR3 is 16 amino acids. The CDR3 loop reads CASSQELRGPYYEQYF. The CDR3 DNA follows: TGTGCCAGCAGCCAAGAGCTGAGGGGGCCATACTACGAGCAGTACTTC.

CDR3 sequence reads: CASSPGTDNSPLHF. The CDR3, as DNA: TGTGCCAGCAGCCCCGGGACAGATAATTCACCCCTCCACTTT. The genes are TRBV3-1 and TRBJ1-6; TRBD1 agrees at 7 bases. CDR1 is LGHDT, CDR2 YNNKEL, per germline (reference sequence). After removal of 4 bases from V and 5 bases from J, the junction contained 2 bases not matched to a gene. The CDR3 is 14 amino acids. The variable domain in full, completed from reference TRBV3-1 and TRBJ1-6, reads DTAVSQTPKYLVTQMGNDKSIKCEQNLGHDTMYWYKQDSKKFLKIMFSYNNKELIINETVPNRFSPKSPDKAHLNLHINSLELGDSAVYFCASSPGTDNSPLHFGNGTRLTVT.

V is TRBV7-8 and J is TRBJ2-7, with a weak D call TRBD2 (6 bases). Deletions cut 7 bases from V and 5 bases from J, with 21 bases between. CDR1 SGHVS and CDR2 FQNEAQ come from the germline V gene. The CDR3 covers 15 residues. The CDR3 DNA follows: TGTGCCAGCACCACGAGTGGTGTTAGCGGCCACGAGCAGTACTTC. Protein sequence: CASTTSGVSGHEQYF.

V gene TRBV13 combines with J gene TRBJ2-1; no clear D gene. Germline lookup yields CDR1 PRHDT and CDR2 FYEKMQ (reference sequence). This CDR3 spans 12 amino acids. V gave up 2 bases and J gave up 8 bases, with 7 bases separating them. The CDR3 protein is CASSLQFYEQFF. The DNA of the CDR3 is TGTGCCAGCAGCTTACAATTTTATGAGCAGTTCTTC.

This chain connects TRBV2 to TRBJ1-1, with 10 positions matching TRBD1. Per the germline V gene, CDR1 is SNHLY and CDR2 is FYNNEI. This CDR3 comprises 15 residues. The ends lost 6 bases at V and 4 bases at J; junction bases unmatched: 8. Written as DNA, the CDR3 is TGTGCCAGCAGGCCGGGACAGGGGAGAGGCACTGAAGCTTTCTTT. It encodes CASRPGQGRGTEAFF. Supplemented by reference TRBV2 and TRBJ1-1, the full variable domain reads EPEVTQTPSHQVTQMGQEVILRCVPISNHLYFYWYRQILGQKVEFLVSFYNNEISEKSEIFDDQFSVERPDGSNFTLKIRSTKLEDSAMYFCASRPGQGRGTEAFFGQGTRLTVV.

This clonotype was observed a handful of times. V usage is TRBV6-2 or TRBV6-3 and J usage is TRBJ1-1, with TRBD1 matching over 8 bases. Germline assignment: CDR1 MNHEY and CDR2 SVGEGT. V lost 6 bases, J lost 0 bases, and 6 bases stayed unmatched. CDR3 length: 15 amino acids. CDR3 nucleotides: TGTGCCAGCAGGGGACAGGTCCTCATGAACACTGAAGCTTTCTTT. This codes for CASRGQVLMNTEAFF.

This clonotype was detected a few times. This chain links TRBV29-1 with TRBJ2-2, with 10 bases that match TRBD1. The CDR3 contains 13 residues. CDR1 is SQVTM and CDR2 is ANQGSEA in the germline V gene. The V and J ends lost 7 bases and 5 bases, in that order; junction bases with no gene match: 4. For the CDR3, the DNA is TGCAGCGCTCGGACAGGGGGAACCGGGGAGCTGTTTTTT. This translates into CSARTGGTGELFF.

This clonotype appeared many times. The V call is TRBV27, the J call TRBJ1-2; 9 bases line up with TRBD1. J was trimmed by 4 bases and V by 5 bases; bases with no gene match: 5. Germline CDR1 reads MNHEY; CDR2 reads SMNVEV (reference sequence). This CDR3 region has 14 residues. CDR3 nucleotide sequence: TGTGCCAGCAGTGCCCGGGACAGGGCCTATGGCTACACCTTC. Protein: CASSARDRAYGYTF.

The gene calls are TRBV6-1 and TRBJ1-1; D perhaps matches TRBD1 (5 bases). Germline V CDR1 and CDR2: MNHNS, SASEGT. V was pared by 1 base and J by 2 bases, with 8 bases between. CDR3 length equals 14 residues. The CDR3 DNA reads TGTGCCAGCAGTGAAGTCACAGGAAACACTGAAGCTTTCTTT. Protein product: CASSEVTGNTEAFF.

In this sample, this clonotype turned up many times. Compared with germline, one end of the junction differs, possibly owing to a read error. The chain is built from TRBV7-2 and TRBJ2-1; perhaps TRBD2 as D (5 bases). CDR3 size: 12 residues. Germline CDR1 SGHTA, CDR2 FQGNSA. This CDR3 reads CASSPRTGAVAF. For the CDR3, the DNA is TGTGCCAGCAGCCCACGGACTGGAGCTGTCGCCTTC.

J is TRBJ2-5 and V is TRBV11-2, with a weak D call TRBD2 (6 bases). CDR3 size: 14 residues. Germline V gene data show CDR1 as SGHAT and CDR2 as FQNNGV. Between the trimmed V and J ends, which lost 5 bases and 2 bases, there was a span of 12 bases. CDR3 in amino acids: CASSPRLVQETQYF. CDR3 nucleotides: TGTGCCAGCAGCCCCCGACTAGTTCAAGAGACCCAGTACTTC.